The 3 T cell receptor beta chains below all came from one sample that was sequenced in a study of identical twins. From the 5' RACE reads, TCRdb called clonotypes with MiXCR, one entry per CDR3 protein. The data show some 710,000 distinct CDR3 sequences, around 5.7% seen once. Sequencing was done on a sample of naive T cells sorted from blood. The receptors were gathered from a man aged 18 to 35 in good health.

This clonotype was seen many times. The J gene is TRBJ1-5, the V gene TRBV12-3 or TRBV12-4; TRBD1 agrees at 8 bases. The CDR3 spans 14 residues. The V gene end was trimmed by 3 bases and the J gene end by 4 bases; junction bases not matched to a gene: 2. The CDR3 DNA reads TGTGCCAGCAGTTTTACAGGGGGGAATCAGCCCCAGCATTTT. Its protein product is CASSFTGGNQPQHF.

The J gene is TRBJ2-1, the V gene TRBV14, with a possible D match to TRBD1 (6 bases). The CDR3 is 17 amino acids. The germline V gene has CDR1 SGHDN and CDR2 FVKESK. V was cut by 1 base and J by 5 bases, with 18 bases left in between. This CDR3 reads CASSQGYWAGVNNEQFF. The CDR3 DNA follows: TGTGCCAGCAGCCAAGGCTATTGGGCAGGGGTTAACAATGAGCAGTTCTTC.

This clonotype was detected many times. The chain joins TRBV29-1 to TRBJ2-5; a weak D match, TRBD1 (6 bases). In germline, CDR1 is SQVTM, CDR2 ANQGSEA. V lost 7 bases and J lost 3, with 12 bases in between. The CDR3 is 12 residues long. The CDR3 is CSGRTAEETQYF. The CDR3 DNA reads TGCAGCGGTAGGACAGCAGAAGAGACCCAGTACTTC.